This TCR beta chain was retrieved from a study of Ad26.COV2.S vaccination and SARS-CoV-2 variants. The study's findings and limits: Greater spike-specific TCR breadth was seen in vaccine recipients than in placebo recipients.

Treatment specified: around 19 received Ad26.COV2.S at low or high dose, single or two shots; about 5 received placebo; per-sample allocation not given. Material that was analyzed had been drawn on day 63 after the first vaccine or placebo injection. Sequencing was performed with immunoSEQ multiplex PCR; in TCRdb, only in-frame clones are kept and a portion is missing. The sample includes 430,000 or so clones, 80% to 95% of them seen just once. V lost 4 bases and J lost 3, with 4 bases in between. Germline V gene sequence: CDR1 WSHSY, CDR2 SAAADI. The CDR3 is 12 residues long. As regards this clone: Its antigen remains unknown.

The TCR originated in a person aged 18-65 years who received the Ad26.COV2.S COVID-19 vaccine or a placebo. This chain joins TRBV10-2 and TRBJ2-1; no firm D call. This specimen was peripheral blood, taken in a trial of Ad26.COV2.S vaccine versus placebo. The CDR3 loop is CASSVGYNEQFF. CDR3 sequence (DNA): TGCGCCAGCAGTGTGGGCTACAATGAGCAGTTCTTC.